The present entry profiles one T cell receptor beta chain with its context. Its antigen target is currently unknown. One base away there is no much larger clone; base qualities are not given. The study tested focal radiation therapy combined with CTLA-4 blockade (ipilimumab) in patients with chemo-refractory metastatic non-small-cell lung cancer. The library was produced with the immunoSEQ multiplex PCR assay. TCRdb retrieved this table from immuneACCESS and kept in-frame rearrangements only. Not all clones are present; in checked studies, unresolved V genes account for under half, and no reason is known for the remainder. The sample table holds around 77,000 clones, of which roughly 74% were seen once. The ten largest clonotypes hold roughly 9.8% of the sample. Looking up the germline V gene yields CDR1 MRHNA and CDR2 SNTAGT. Spanning cysteine to phenylalanine, the CDR3 consists of 18 amino acids. The kept DNA is CDR3 alone, 54 bases in frame from the first base. After removal of 3 bases from V and 0 bases from J, the junction retains 11 bases not matched to a gene.

This record comes from a study of radiotherapy plus CTLA-4 blockade in lung cancer (dated by TCRdb to 2017 to 2018). Regarding the study in general: Objective responses were observed in approximately 19% of enrolled patients, and disease control was achieved in 30% to 40%.

The research as a whole found: After treatment with radiotherapy and ipilimumab, TCR clones that originated in tumors expanded in peripheral blood. The strongest predictors of response, as reported, were early dynamic changes in blood T cell clones along with a rise in serum interferon-beta after radiation.

This specimen was peripheral blood, taken from a patient treated with radiotherapy plus ipilimumab. The clonotype was recovered from a human donor with non-small cell lung cancer whose response to radiotherapy plus ipilimumab could not be evaluated. Recombination joined TRBV6-4 with TRBJ2-3; 8 of the junction bases match TRBD1. Here is the DNA: TGTGCCAGCAGTGAGGACAGGGAAGGAGAGTTTAGCACAGATACGCAGTATTTT. The encoded protein is CASSEDREGEFSTDTQYF.